One and the same sample provided the 4 T cell receptor beta chains below, sequenced in a study of T cells in Graves' hyperthyroidism and ophthalmopathy. Using RNA transcripts as the source, TCR beta CDR3 regions were amplified. A set of HTBI primers served as the primers for a first-round RT-PCR of the TCR CDR3. TCRdb re-called the multiplex PCR reads with MiXCR, one entry per CDR3 protein. Seen here are over 250,000 distinct CDR3 sequences, roughly an eighth observed once, and the top ten hold almost 35%. Sequenced input: blood. The source is a middle-aged woman with Graves' ophthalmopathy.

This clonotype was seen only a few times. The chain is built from TRBV30 and TRBJ2-2; possibly TRBD2 for D (5 bases). Germline assignment: CDR1 GTSNPN and CDR2 SVGIG (reference sequence). The V gene lost 3 bases and the J gene lost 4 bases, with 12 bases spanning the gap. The CDR3 loop spans 14 amino acids. The CDR3 is CAWRRGSLTGELFF. CDR3 DNA sequence: TGTGCCTGGAGACGGGGATCCCTCACCGGGGAGCTGTTTTTT.

There are many counts of this clonotype. V and J are TRBV27 and TRBJ1-4, with D hard to call. The CDR3 runs 14 residues. Trimming took off 0 bases at V and 8 bases at J, with 10 bases between the two ends. Germline CDR1 and CDR2: MNHEY and SMNVEV (reference sequence). The CDR3 nucleotides read TGTGCCAGCAGTTTATCTGGCGGGCTAGAAAAACTGTTTTTT. Translation gives CASSLSGGLEKLFF.

The chain employs TRBV7-6 and TRBJ2-1; 9 nucleotides agree with TRBD2. The CDR3 runs 17 residues. J gave up 4 bases and V 5 bases, and 12 bases lay outside the gene matches. CDR1 SGHVS and CDR2 FNYEAQ come from the germline V gene. In nucleotides, the CDR3 is TGTGCCAGCAGCCCCGGCCTTAGCGGGAGTCGGTACAATGAGCAGTTCTTC. Its translation: CASSPGLSGSRYNEQFF.

The V and J genes are TRBV5-1 and TRBJ1-1, with D maybe TRBD1 (6 bases). The CDR3 has 14 amino acids. Germline CDR1 SGHRS, CDR2 YFSETQ. Trimming removed 3 bases at V and 4 bases at J, with 13 bases between. The CDR3 sequence: CASSSDSRGTEAFF. Here the CDR3 DNA reads TGCGCCAGCAGCTCGGACAGTAGGGGCACTGAAGCTTTCTTT.